This T cell receptor (beta chain) originates from a study of cytomegalovirus exposure and HLA in healthy donors. The study sampled nominally healthy donors, though unrecorded immune exposures were likely. The V end lost 5 bases, the J end lost 11 bases, and 15 bases lay between the germline ends. The CDR3 is made up of 12 amino acids. In germline, CDR1 is MDHEN, CDR2 SYDVKM. PCR primers comprised 60 Vbeta and 13 Jbeta primers. TCRdb's copy holds only in-frame clones and misses some; the assay was immunoSEQ multiplex PCR. The repertoire holds approximately 150,000 clones, with 70% to 80% as singletons. Comments on this clone: What it binds is unknown.

The study's findings and limits: Several of the most significant clusters appeared linked to common viral pathogens, based on a later analysis. V- and J-gene trimming of TCR beta was linked (in a later analysis) to a missense DCLRE1C variant.

This sequence originates from a woman between 25 and 40 years old in good health and CMV-seropositive. The gene calls are TRBV28 and TRBJ1-1; D uncertain. The sample taken for sequencing was PBMCs. The DNA for the CDR3 is TGTGCCAGCAGTCCCCTCACCCAACGGGCTTTCTTT. This sequence encodes CASSPLTQRAFF.